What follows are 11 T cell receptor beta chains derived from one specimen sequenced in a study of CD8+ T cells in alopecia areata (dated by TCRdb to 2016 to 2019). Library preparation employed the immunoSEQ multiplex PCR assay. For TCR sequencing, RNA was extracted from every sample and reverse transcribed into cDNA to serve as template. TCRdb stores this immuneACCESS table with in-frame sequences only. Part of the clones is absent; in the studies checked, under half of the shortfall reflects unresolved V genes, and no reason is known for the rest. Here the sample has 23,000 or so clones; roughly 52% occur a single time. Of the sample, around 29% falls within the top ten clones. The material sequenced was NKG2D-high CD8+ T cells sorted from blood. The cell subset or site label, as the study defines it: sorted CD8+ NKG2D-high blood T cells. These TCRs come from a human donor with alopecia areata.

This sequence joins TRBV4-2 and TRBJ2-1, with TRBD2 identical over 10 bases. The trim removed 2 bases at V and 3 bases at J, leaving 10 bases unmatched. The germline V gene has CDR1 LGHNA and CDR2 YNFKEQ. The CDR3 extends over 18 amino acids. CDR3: CASSQTGAGGANYNEQFF. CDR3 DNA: TGTGCCAGCAGCCAAACGGGAGCGGGAGGGGCAAACTACAATGAGCAGTTCTTC.

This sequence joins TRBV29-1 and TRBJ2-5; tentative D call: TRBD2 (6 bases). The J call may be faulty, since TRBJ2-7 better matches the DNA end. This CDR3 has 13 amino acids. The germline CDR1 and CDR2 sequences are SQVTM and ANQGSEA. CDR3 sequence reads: CSVDPPGDYEQYF. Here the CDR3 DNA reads TGCAGCGTTGATCCACCGGGAGATTACGAGCAGTACTTC.

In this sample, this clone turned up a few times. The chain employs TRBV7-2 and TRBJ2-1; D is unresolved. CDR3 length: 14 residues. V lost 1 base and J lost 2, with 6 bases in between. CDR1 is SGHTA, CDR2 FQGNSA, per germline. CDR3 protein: CASSLGLAYNEQFF. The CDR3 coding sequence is TGTGCCAGCAGCTTAGGTTTGGCCTACAATGAGCAGTTCTTC.

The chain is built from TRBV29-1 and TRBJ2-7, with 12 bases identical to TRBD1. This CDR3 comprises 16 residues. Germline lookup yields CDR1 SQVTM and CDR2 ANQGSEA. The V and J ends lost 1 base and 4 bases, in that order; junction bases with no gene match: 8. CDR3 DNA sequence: TGCAGCGTTGAAGGTGGACCGGGACAGGGGGCATACGAGCAGTACTTC. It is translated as CSVEGGPGQGAYEQYF.

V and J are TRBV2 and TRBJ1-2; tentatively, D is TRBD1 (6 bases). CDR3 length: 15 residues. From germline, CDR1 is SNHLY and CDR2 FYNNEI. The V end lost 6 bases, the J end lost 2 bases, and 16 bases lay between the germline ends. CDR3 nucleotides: TGTGCCAGCAGGGGAGTACCTACAGGGAACTATGGCTACACCTTC. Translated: CASRGVPTGNYGYTF. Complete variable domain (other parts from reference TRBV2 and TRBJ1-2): EPEVTQTPSHQVTQMGQEVILRCVPISNHLYFYWYRQILGQKVEFLVSFYNNEISEKSEIFDDQFSVERPDGSNFTLKIRSTKLEDSAMYFCASRGVPTGNYGYTFGSGTRLTVV.

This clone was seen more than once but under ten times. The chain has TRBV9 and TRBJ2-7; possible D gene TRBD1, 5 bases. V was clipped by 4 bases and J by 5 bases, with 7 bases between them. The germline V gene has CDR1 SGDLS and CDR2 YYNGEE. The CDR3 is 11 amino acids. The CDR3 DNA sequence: TGTGCCAGCAGCTCCAGGGACGAGCAGTACTTC. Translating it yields CASSSRDEQYF.

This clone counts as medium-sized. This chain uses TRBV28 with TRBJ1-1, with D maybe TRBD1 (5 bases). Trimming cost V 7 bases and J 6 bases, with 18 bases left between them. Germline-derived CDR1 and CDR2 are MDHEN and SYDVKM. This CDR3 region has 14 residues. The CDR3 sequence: CASTLWEGGAEAFF. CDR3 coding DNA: TGTGCCAGCACTCTTTGGGAGGGAGGGGCTGAAGCTTTCTTT. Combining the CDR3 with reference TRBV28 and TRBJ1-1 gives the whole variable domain DVKVTQSSRYLVKRTGEKVFLECVQDMDHENMFWYRQDPGLGLRLIYFSYDVKMKEKGDIPEGYSVSREKKERFSLILESASTNQTSMYLCASTLWEGGAEAFFGQGTRLTVV.

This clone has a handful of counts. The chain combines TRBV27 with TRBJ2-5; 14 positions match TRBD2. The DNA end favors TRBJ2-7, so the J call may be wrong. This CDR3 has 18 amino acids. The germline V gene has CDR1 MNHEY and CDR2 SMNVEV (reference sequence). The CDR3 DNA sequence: TGTGCCAGCAGTCCCTACGGACTAGCGGGAGGCCCCCCCTACGAGCAGTACTTC. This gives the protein CASSPYGLAGGPPYEQYF.

CDR3 in amino acids: CASTPPAGYYEQYF. In DNA, the CDR3 is TGTGCCAGCACCCCTCCAGCGGGATACTACGAGCAGTACTTC. V and J are TRBV27 and TRBJ2-7; 7 bases fit TRBD2. Trimming at V came to 7 bases and at J to 3 bases, leaving 9 bases not matched to a gene. The germline gives CDR1 MNHEY, CDR2 SMNVEV (reference sequence). The CDR3 loop spans 14 amino acids.

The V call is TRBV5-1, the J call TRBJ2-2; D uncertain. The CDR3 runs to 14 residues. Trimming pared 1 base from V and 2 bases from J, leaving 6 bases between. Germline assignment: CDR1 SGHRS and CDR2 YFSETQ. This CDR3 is CASSLMRNTGELFF. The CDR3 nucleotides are TGCGCCAGCAGCTTGATGCGAAACACCGGGGAGCTGTTTTTT.

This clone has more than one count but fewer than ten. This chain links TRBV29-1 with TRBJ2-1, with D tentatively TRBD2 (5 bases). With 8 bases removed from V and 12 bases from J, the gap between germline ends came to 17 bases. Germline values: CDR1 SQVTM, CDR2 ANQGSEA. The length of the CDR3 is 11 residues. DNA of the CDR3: TGCAGCACCCTCGTGGACTCTGCGCAGTTCTTC. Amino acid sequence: CSTLVDSAQFF.